These T cell receptor beta chains were read from a single sample in a study of regulatory T cells in long-lasting Graves disease. TCRdb fed the multiplex PCR reads into MiXCR, producing one record per CDR3 protein. Here the sample spans 400,000 to 500,000 distinct CDR3 sequences, 20% being singletons. The sample here was peripheral blood mononuclear cells (PBMCs), taken when the disease was refractory, from a patient treated with antithyroid drugs. The source of these receptors is a female donor with Graves disease. CDR3s include the opening cysteine and the closing phenylalanine or tryptophan. The order of the fields is clone size, J gene, CDR3 length, D gene, V gene, CDR3 protein, CDR3 DNA. A D gene is named only where the DNA matches it firmly. Clone size is not always given. Where it is, it says once, few, many or a class for expanded clones.

few TRBJ2-7 14 TRBD1 TRBV9 CASSVHDRVYEQYF TGTGCCAGCAGCGTCCATGACAGGGTCTACGAGCAGTACTTC
many TRBJ1-1 16 NA TRBV15 CATSREPDRVNTEAFF TGTGCCACCAGCAGAGAACCCGACCGGGTGAACACTGAAGCTTTCTTT
many TRBJ2-7 16 NA TRBV3-1 CASSQDGIASPFEQYF TGTGCCAGCAGCCAAGATGGGATAGCGTCGCCCTTCGAGCAGTACTTC
few TRBJ2-7 14 TRBD1 TRBV28 CASSYRTGDYEQYF TGTGCCAGCAGTTATAGGACAGGGGACTACGAGCAGTACTTC
few TRBJ2-1 12 TRBD2 TRBV11-3 CASSGLAFEQFF TGTGCCAGCAGCGGACTAGCCTTTGAGCAGTTCTTC
many TRBJ2-7 14 TRBD1 TRBV12-3/TRBV12-4 CASRGTGGYYEQYF TGTGCCAGCCGCGGGACAGGGGGTTACTACGAGCAGTACTTC
NA TRBJ1-3 13 NA TRBV29-1 CSVLWTIGNTIYF TGCAGCGTTTTATGGACAATTGGAAACACCATATATTTT
NA TRBJ2-1 16 TRBD2 TRBV6-1 CASSEVGTSGDNEQFF TGTGCCAGCAGTGAAGTGGGGACTAGCGGGGACAATGAGCAGTTCTTC
many TRBJ2-7 15 TRBD2 TRBV2 CASSDLAGASYEQYF TGTGCCAGCAGTGATCTAGCGGGAGCCTCCTACGAGCAGTACTTC
few TRBJ2-7 14 NA TRBV7-9 CASSLSGLGYEQYF TGTGCCAGCAGCTTATCTGGGTTGGGATACGAGCAGTACTTC
few TRBJ2-7 12 NA TRBV9 CASSVGGVEQYF TGTGCCAGCAGCGTAGGGGGCGTCGAGCAGTACTTC
many TRBJ1-2 12 NA TRBV29-1 CSVRDSDYGYTF TGCAGCGTTCGGGATTCGGACTATGGCTACACCTTC
many TRBJ1-4 17 NA TRBV7-8 CASSLGGRGATNEKLFF TGTGCCAGCAGCTTAGGCGGCAGGGGTGCAACTAATGAAAAACTGTTTTTT
few TRBJ2-7 15 TRBD2 TRBV9 CASSVGGLAAYEQYF TGTGCCAGCAGCGTAGGGGGACTAGCGGCTTACGAGCAGTACTTC
many TRBJ1-1 13 TRBD1 TRBV5-1 CASSLGTGLEAFF TGCGCCAGCAGCTTGGGGACAGGGCTTGAAGCTTTCTTT
few TRBJ2-7 16 NA TRBV6-1 CASSRRTGRVNYEQYF TGTGCCAGCAGCCGTCGCACAGGGAGGGTCAACTACGAGCAGTACTTC
many TRBJ1-2 15 TRBD1 TRBV19 CASSETTGGGYGYTF TGTGCCAGTAGTGAGACGACAGGGGGAGGCTATGGCTACACCTTC
NA TRBJ1-5 17 TRBD1 TRBV6-4 CASSADRGSVGNQPQHF TGTGCCAGCAGTGCCGACAGGGGATCGGTGGGCAATCAGCCCCAGCATTTT
NA TRBJ1-2 13 TRBD1 TRBV29-1 CSVEPRGKYGYTF TGCAGCGTTGAACCCAGGGGGAAGTATGGCTACACCTTC
NA TRBJ2-6 15 NA TRBV9 CASSATNSGANVLTF TGTGCCAGCAGCGCGACGAACTCTGGGGCCAACGTCCTGACTTTC
NA TRBJ2-1 15 NA TRBV7-2 CASSFAGSVHNEQFF TGTGCCAGCAGCTTCGCAGGGTCGGTCCACAATGAGCAGTTCTTC
many TRBJ2-2 17 TRBD2 TRBV13 CASSLGLGLAGAGELFF TGTGCCAGCAGCTTAGGCCTGGGACTAGCGGGAGCCGGGGAGCTGTTTTTT
few TRBJ2-3 14 TRBD2 TRBV15 CATRMTSGTDTQYF TGTGCCACCAGGATGACTAGCGGCACAGATACGCAGTATTTT
many TRBJ2-7 14 TRBD2 TRBV28 CASSLEQRDYEQYF TGTGCCAGCAGTTTGGAACAGCGGGACTACGAGCAGTACTTC
few TRBJ2-2 14 NA TRBV6-2/TRBV6-3 CASSYRGFTGELFF TGTGCCAGCAGTTACCGAGGGTTCACCGGGGAGCTGTTTTTT